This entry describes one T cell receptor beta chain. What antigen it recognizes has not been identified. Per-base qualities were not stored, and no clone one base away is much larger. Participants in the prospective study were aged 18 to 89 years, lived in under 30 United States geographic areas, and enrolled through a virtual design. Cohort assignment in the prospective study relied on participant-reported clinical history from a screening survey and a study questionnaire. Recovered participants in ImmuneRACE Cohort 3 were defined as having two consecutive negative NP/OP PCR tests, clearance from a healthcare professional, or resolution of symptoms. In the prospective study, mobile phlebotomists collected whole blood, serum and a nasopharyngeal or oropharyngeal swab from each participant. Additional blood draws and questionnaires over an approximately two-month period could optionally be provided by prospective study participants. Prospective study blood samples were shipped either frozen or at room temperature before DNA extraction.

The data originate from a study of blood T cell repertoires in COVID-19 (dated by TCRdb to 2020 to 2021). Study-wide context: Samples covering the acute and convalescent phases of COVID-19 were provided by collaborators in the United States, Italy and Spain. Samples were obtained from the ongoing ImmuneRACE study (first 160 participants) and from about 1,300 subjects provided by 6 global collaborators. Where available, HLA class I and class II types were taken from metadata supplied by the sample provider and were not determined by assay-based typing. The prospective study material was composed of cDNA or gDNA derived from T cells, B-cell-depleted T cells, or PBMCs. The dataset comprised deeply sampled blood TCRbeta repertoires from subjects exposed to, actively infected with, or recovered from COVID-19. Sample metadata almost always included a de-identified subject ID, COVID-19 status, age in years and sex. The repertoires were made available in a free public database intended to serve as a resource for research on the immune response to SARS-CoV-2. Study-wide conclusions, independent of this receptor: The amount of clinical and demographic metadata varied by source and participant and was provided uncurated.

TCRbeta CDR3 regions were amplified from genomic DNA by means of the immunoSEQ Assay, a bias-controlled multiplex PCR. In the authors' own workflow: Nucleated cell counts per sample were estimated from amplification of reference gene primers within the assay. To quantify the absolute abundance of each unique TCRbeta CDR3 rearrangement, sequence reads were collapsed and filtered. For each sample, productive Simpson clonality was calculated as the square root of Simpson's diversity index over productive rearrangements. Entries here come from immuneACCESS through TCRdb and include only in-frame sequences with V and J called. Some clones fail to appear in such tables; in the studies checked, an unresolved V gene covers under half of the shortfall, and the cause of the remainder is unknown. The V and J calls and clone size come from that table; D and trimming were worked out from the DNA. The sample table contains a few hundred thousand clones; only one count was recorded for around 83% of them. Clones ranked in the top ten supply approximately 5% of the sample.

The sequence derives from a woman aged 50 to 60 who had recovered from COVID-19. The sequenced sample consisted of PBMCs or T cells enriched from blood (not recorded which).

The CDR3 amino acid sequence is: CASSFRAGGSYGYTF. The DNA sequence reads TGTGCCAGCAGCTTTCGGGCAGGGGGGAGCTATGGCTACACCTTC. The chain couples TRBV5-6 to TRBJ1-2; 7 bases in the junction line up with TRBD1. The CDR3 contains 15 residues, cysteine and phenylalanine counted. The CDR3 DNA has 45 bases and is translated from base 1. CDR1 SGHDT and CDR2 YYEEEE are derived from the germline V gene. The V end gives up 2 bases and the J end 4 bases, leaving 8 bases in the junction not matched to a gene.